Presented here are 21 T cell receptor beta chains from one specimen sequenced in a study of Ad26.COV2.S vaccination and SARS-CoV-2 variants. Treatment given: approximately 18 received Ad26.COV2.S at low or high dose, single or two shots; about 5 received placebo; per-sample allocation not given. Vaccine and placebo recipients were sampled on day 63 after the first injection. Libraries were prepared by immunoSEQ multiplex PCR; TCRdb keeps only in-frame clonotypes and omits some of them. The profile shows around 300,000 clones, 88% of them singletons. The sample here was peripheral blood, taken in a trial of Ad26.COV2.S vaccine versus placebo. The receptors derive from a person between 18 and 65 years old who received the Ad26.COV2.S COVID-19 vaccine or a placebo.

CDR3 nucleotide sequence: TGTGCCAGCAGCCCGGTGGGTGGACAGGGTGACTCCTACGAGCAGTACTTC. Translated: CASSPVGGQGDSYEQYF. The chain couples TRBV7-2 to TRBJ2-7; 8 positions agree with TRBD1. With V trimmed by 5 bases and J by 0 bases, 12 bases remained unmatched. The CDR3 extends over 17 amino acids. Germline V gene data show CDR1 as SGHTA and CDR2 as FQGNSA.

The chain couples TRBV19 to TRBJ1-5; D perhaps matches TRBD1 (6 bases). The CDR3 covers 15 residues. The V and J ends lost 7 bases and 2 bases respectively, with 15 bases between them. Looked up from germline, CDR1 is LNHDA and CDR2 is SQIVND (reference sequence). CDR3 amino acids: CASTLGGRRNQPQHF. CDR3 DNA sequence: TGTGCCAGTACCCTGGGGGGGCGGCGCAATCAGCCCCAGCATTTT.

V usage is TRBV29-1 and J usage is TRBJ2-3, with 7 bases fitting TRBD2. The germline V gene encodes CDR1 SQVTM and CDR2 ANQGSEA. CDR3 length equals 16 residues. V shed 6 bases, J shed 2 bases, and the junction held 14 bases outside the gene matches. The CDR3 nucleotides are TGCAGCGTAAGTGGGATCCTAGCGGAGTTCACAGATACGCAGTATTTT. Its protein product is CSVSGILAEFTDTQYF.

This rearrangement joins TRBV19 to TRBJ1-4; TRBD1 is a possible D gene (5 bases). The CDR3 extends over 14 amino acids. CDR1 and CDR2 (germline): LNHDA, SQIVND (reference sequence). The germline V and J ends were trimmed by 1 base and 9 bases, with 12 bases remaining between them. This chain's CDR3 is CASSIGREPKKLFF. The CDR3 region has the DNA TGTGCCAGTAGTATAGGCAGGGAGCCCAAAAAACTGTTTTTT. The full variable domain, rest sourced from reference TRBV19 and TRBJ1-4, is DGGITQSPKYLFRKEGQNVTLSCEQNLNHDAMYWYRQDPGQGLRLIYYSQIVNDFQKGDIAEGYSVSREKKESFPLTVTSAQKNPTAFYLCASSIGREPKKLFFGSGTQLSVL.

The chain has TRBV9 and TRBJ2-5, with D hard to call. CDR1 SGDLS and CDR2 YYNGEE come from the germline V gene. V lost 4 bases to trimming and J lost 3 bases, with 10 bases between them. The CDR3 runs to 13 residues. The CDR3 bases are TGTGCCAGCAGCACGACTCCGGAAGAGACCCAGTACTTC. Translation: CASSTTPEETQYF.

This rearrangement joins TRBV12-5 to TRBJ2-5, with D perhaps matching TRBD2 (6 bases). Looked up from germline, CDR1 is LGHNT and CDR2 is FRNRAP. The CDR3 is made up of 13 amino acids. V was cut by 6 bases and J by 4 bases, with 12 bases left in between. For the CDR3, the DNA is TGTGCTAGTGGGCGGACTATTGGAGAGACCCAGTACTTC. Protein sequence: CASGRTIGETQYF.

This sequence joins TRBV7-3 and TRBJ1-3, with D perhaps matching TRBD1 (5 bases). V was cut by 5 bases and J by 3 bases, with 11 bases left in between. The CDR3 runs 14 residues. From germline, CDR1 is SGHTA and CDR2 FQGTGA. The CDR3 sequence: CASSLDIYGNTIYF. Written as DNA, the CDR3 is TGTGCCAGCAGCCTGGACATATATGGAAACACCATATATTTT.

The CDR3 reads CASSLEVPGQVNYGYTF. CDR3 coding DNA: TGTGCCAGCAGCTTGGAGGTCCCGGGACAGGTGAACTATGGCTACACCTTC. This chain uses TRBV7-6 with TRBJ1-2; 8 bases are shared with TRBD1. The V gene end was trimmed by 3 bases and the J gene end by 2 bases; junction bases not matched to a gene: 11. CDR1 is SGHVS, CDR2 FNYEAQ, per germline. The CDR3 runs 17 residues.

The CDR3 coding sequence is TGTGCCAGCTCACCACAACTAGCGGGGAGCTCCTACGAGCAGTACTTC. This translates into CASSPQLAGSSYEQYF. The genes are TRBV18 and TRBJ2-7; 10 bases are shared with TRBD2. The V segment lost 1 base and the J segment 0 bases; nucleotides outside the gene matches: 3. This CDR3 region has 16 residues. Germline CDR1 is KGHSH and CDR2 is LQKENI. Combining the CDR3 with reference TRBV18 and TRBJ2-7 gives the whole variable domain NAGVMQNPRHLVRRRGQEARLRCSPMKGHSHVYWYRQLPEEGLKFMVYLQKENIIDESGMPKERFSAEFPKEGPSILRIQQVVRGDSAAYFCASSPQLAGSSYEQYFGPGTRLTVT.

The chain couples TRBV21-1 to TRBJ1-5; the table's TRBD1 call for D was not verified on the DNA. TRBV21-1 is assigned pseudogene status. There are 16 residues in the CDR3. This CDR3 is CASSTRDRGLVQPQHF. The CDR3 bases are TGTGCCAGCAGCACCCGGGACAGGGGGCTAGTTCAGCCCCAGCATTTT.

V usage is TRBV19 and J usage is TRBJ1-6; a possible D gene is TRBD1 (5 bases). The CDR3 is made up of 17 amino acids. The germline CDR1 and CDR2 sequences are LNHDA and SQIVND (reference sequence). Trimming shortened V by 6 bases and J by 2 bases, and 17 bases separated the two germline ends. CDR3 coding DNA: TGTGCCAGTAGGACGACTGAAGGGGTGGCCTATAATTCACCCCTCCACTTT. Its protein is CASRTTEGVAYNSPLHF.

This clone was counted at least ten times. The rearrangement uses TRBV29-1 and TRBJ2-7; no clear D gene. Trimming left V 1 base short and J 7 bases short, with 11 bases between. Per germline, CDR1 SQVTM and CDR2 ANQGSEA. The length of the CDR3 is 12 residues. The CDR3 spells CSVEVRAREQYF. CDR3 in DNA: TGCAGCGTTGAAGTCCGGGCGCGGGAGCAGTACTTC.

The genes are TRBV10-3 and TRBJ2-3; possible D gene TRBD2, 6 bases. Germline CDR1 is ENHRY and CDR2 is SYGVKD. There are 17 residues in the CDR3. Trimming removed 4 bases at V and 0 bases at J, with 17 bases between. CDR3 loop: CAISGGGLTVSTDTQYF. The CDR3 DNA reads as TGTGCCATCAGTGGGGGAGGACTTACAGTTAGCACAGATACGCAGTATTTT.

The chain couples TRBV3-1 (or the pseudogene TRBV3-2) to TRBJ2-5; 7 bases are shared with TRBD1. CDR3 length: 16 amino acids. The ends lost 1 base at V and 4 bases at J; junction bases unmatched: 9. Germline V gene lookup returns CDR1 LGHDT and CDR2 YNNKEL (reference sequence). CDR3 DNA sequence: TGTGCCAGCAGCCAAGCCGGAACAGGGGTGGTAGAGACCCAGTACTTC. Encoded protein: CASSQAGTGVVETQYF.

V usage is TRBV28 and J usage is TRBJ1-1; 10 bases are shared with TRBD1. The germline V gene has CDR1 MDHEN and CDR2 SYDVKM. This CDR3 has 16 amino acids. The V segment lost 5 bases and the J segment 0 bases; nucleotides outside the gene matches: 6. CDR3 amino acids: CASSPWTGGMNTEAFF. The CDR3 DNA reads TGTGCCAGCAGTCCCTGGACAGGGGGTATGAACACTGAAGCTTTCTTT.

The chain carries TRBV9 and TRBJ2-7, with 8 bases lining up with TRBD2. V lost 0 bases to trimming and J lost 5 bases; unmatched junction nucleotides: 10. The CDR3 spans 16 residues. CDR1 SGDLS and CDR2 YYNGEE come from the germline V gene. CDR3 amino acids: CASSVGGERELNEQYF. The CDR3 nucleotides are TGTGCCAGCAGCGTAGGCGGCGAGCGGGAGTTGAACGAGCAGTACTTC. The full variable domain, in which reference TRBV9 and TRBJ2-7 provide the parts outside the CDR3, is DSGVTQTPKHLITATGQRVTLRCSPRSGDLSVYWYQQSLDQGLQFLIQYYNGEERAKGNILERFSAQQFPDLHSELNLSSLELGDSALYFCASSVGGERELNEQYFGPGTRLTVT.

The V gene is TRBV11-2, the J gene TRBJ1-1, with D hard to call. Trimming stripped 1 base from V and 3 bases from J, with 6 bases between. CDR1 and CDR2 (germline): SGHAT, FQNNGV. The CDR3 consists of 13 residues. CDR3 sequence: CASSLVGDTEAFF. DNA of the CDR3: TGTGCCAGCAGCTTAGTTGGGGACACTGAAGCTTTCTTT.

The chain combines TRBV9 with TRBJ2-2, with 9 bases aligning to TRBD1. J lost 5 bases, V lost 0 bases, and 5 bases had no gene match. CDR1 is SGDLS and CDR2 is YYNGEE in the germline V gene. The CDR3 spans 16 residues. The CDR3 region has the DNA TGTGCCAGCAGCGTAGTCGTAGGACAGGGGACCGGGGAGCTGTTTTTT. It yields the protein CASSVVVGQGTGELFF.

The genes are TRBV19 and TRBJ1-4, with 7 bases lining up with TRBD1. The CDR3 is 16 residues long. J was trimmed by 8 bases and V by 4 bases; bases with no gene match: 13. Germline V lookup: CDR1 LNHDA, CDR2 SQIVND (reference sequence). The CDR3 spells CASSTSPTGSLEKLFF. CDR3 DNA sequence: TGTGCCAGTAGTACTTCCCCGACAGGGAGTCTGGAAAAACTGTTTTTT.

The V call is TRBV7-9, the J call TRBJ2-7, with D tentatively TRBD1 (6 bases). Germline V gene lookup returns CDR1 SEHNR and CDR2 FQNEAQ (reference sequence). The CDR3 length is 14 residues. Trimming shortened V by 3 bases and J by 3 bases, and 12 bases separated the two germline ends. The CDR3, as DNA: TGTGCCAGCAGCTTGGACAGAGCAAACTACGAGCAGTACTTC. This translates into CASSLDRANYEQYF.

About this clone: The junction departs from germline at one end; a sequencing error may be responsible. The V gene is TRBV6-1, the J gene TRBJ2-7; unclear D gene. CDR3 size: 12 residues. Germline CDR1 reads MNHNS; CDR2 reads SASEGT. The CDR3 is CASSELKDPWVF. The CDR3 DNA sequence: TGTGCCAGCAGTGAACTAAAAGACCCCTGGGTCTTC.